The 28 T cell receptor beta chains in this list originate from one sample, sequenced in a study of technical replicates of blood from several donors. The method was immunoSEQ multiplex PCR; TCRdb's version includes in-frame clones alone and lacks a portion of them. This table has 90,000 to 100,000 clones, approximately 94% appearing once. The sample was T cells isolated from PBMCs. The source is a human donor in good health.

The chain carries TRBV10-3 and TRBJ2-7; 8 bases map to TRBD1. CDR3 length: 13 residues. The ends lost 7 bases at V and 3 bases at J; junction bases unmatched: 5. The germline V gene encodes CDR1 ENHRY and CDR2 SYGVKD. Written as DNA, the CDR3 is TGTGCCATCAACGTGGACAGGGACTACGAGCAGTACTTC. Translated: CAINVDRDYEQYF.

The chain has TRBV30 and TRBJ2-1; 10 bases line up with TRBD2. CDR3 length equals 16 residues. The ends lost 3 bases at V and 5 bases at J; junction bases unmatched: 10. Per germline, CDR1 GTSNPN and CDR2 SVGIG (reference sequence). The DNA of the CDR3 is TGTGCCTGGAGCAAAGATAGCGGGGGGTTCAACAATGAGCAGTTCTTC. This codes for CAWSKDSGGFNNEQFF.

This clone was detected once. The genes are TRBV10-3 and TRBJ2-7; TRBD1 aligns across 8 bases. The J segment lost 3 bases and the V segment lost 2 bases, leaving 6 bases of the junction unmatched. In germline, CDR1 is ENHRY, CDR2 SYGVKD. The CDR3 contains 15 residues. This CDR3 reads CAISEKIGQGYEQYF. The CDR3 nucleotides are TGTGCCATCAGTGAGAAGATTGGACAGGGCTACGAGCAGTACTTC.

The V and J genes are TRBV5-1 and TRBJ2-7; perhaps TRBD2 as D (5 bases). Trimming shortened V by 4 bases and J by 6 bases, and 14 bases separated the two germline ends. The length of the CDR3 is 13 residues. Per the germline V gene, CDR1 is SGHRS and CDR2 is YFSETQ. For the CDR3, the DNA is TGCGCCAGCAGCGTAGGGAGAAGGAGCGAGCAGTACTTC. This translates into CASSVGRRSEQYF.

This rearrangement joins TRBV6-6 to TRBJ2-7, with a tentative D call TRBD1 (5 bases). In germline, CDR1 is MNHNY, CDR2 SVGAGI (reference sequence). The V end lost 7 bases, the J end lost 4 bases, and 14 bases lay between the germline ends. CDR3 length: 13 amino acids. CDR3 loop: CASKGPGLYEQYF. CDR3 nucleotide sequence: TGTGCCAGCAAGGGGCCCGGCCTTTACGAGCAGTACTTC.

The rearrangement uses TRBV28 and TRBJ2-7; 13 positions match TRBD2. V shed 5 bases, J shed 4 bases, and the junction held 8 bases outside the gene matches. The CDR3 runs 16 residues. Germline V gene sequence: CDR1 MDHEN, CDR2 SYDVKM. The CDR3 loop reads CASSPPGLAGSYEQYF. The CDR3 DNA sequence: TGTGCCAGCAGTCCGCCGGGACTAGCGGGATCTTACGAGCAGTACTTC.

V is TRBV5-1 and J is TRBJ2-5, with 7 bases lining up with TRBD1. The germline V gene has CDR1 SGHRS and CDR2 YFSETQ. J was trimmed by 1 base and V by 0 bases; bases with no gene match: 0. The CDR3 is made up of 14 amino acids. CDR3 bases: TGCGCCAGCAGCTTGGGACAGGGCCAAGAGACCCAGTACTTC. This translates into CASSLGQGQETQYF.

The rearrangement uses TRBV5-1 and TRBJ1-4; TRBD1 is a possible D gene (5 bases). Per the germline V gene, CDR1 is SGHRS and CDR2 is YFSETQ. This CDR3 comprises 14 residues. Trimming left V 2 bases short and J 2 bases short, with 7 bases between. The CDR3 DNA follows: TGCGCCAGCAGCTTAGCAGGGACTAATGAAAAACTGTTTTTT. As protein: CASSLAGTNEKLFF.

The rearrangement links TRBV2 to TRBJ2-7; TRBD1 matches at 9 bases. Germline V gene sequence: CDR1 SNHLY, CDR2 FYNNEI. This CDR3 spans 15 amino acids. With 6 bases clipped from V and 0 bases from J, the junction kept 6 bases outside the gene matches. In DNA form, the CDR3 reads TGTGCCAGCAGGTTCGACAGGGGGTCCTCCTACGAGCAGTACTTC. Its protein is CASRFDRGSSYEQYF.

This chain joins TRBV6-1 and TRBJ1-5, with TRBD1 matching over 7 bases. The trim removed 2 bases at V and 3 bases at J, leaving 10 bases unmatched. CDR3 length: 17 residues. The germline gives CDR1 MNHNS, CDR2 SASEGT. DNA for the CDR3: TGTGCCAGCAGTGAAACCGGAGTGACAGGGTTCAATCAGCCCCAGCATTTT. It translates to CASSETGVTGFNQPQHF.

The chain employs TRBV2 and TRBJ2-1; 7 nucleotides agree with TRBD1. V was clipped by 2 bases and J by 3 bases; unmatched bases: 4. From germline, CDR1 is SNHLY and CDR2 FYNNEI. This CDR3 has 15 amino acids. The CDR3 nucleotides are TGTGCCAGCAGTGAAAGACAGGGTGGCTACAATGAGCAGTTCTTC. It translates to CASSERQGGYNEQFF.

The genes are TRBV7-6 and TRBJ2-7; TRBD1 matches 9 bases. This CDR3 comprises 16 residues. Germline values: CDR1 SGHVS, CDR2 FNYEAQ. Trimming at V came to 4 bases and at J to 4 bases, leaving 11 bases not matched to a gene. The DNA of the CDR3 is TGTGCCAGCAGCTCACTACCGGGACAGGGAGGTTACGAGCAGTACTTC. It specifies CASSSLPGQGGYEQYF.

This rearrangement joins TRBV7-2 to TRBJ1-1; 9 nucleotides agree with TRBD1. Germline CDR1 and CDR2: SGHTA and FQGNSA. The V segment lost 2 bases and the J segment 4 bases; nucleotides outside the gene matches: 8. The CDR3 contains 16 residues. The CDR3: CASSLRGGTGSTEAFF. The CDR3 DNA follows: TGTGCCAGCAGCTTAAGGGGTGGGACAGGGTCCACTGAAGCTTTCTTT.

V gene TRBV29-1 combines with J gene TRBJ1-2; TRBD1 aligns across 7 bases. CDR1 SQVTM and CDR2 ANQGSEA come from the germline V gene. This CDR3 is 13 amino acids long. V gave up 7 bases and J gave up 0 bases; unmatched junction bases: 5. The CDR3 sequence is CSGTTGSNYGYTF. The CDR3 region has the DNA TGCAGCGGTACGACAGGGTCTAACTATGGCTACACCTTC. Based on the CDR3 plus reference TRBV29-1 and TRBJ1-2, the full variable domain is SAVISQKPSRDICQRGTSLTIQCQVDSQVTMMFWYRQQPGQSLTLIATANQGSEATYESGFVIDKFPISRPNLTFSTLTVSNMSPEDSSIYLCSGTTGSNYGYTFGSGTRLTVV.

V usage is TRBV2 and J usage is TRBJ1-2; no firm D call. The CDR3 runs 13 residues. The germline V and J ends were trimmed by 0 bases and 7 bases, with 9 bases remaining between them. The V gene's germline CDR1 is SNHLY and CDR2 FYNNEI. The CDR3 DNA sequence: TGTGCCAGCAGTGAAGCTCCTCGGGGTGGCTACACCTTC. Residues: CASSEAPRGGYTF. The whole variable domain, remainder taken from reference TRBV2 and TRBJ1-2, is EPEVTQTPSHQVTQMGQEVILRCVPISNHLYFYWYRQILGQKVEFLVSFYNNEISEKSEIFDDQFSVERPDGSNFTLKIRSTKLEDSAMYFCASSEAPRGGYTFGSGTRLTVV.

The chain joins TRBV28 to TRBJ1-5; 11 nucleotides line up with TRBD1. The trim removed 1 base at V and 6 bases at J, leaving 8 bases unmatched. Germline V gene lookup returns CDR1 MDHEN and CDR2 SYDVKM. The length of the CDR3 is 17 residues. CDR3 in amino acids: CASSLFGWDRGTQPQHF. Written as DNA, the CDR3 is TGTGCCAGCAGTTTATTCGGTTGGGACAGGGGGACTCAGCCCCAGCATTTT.

This clone was seen only once. The rearrangement links TRBV28 to TRBJ2-1, with TRBD2 matching 10 bases. The CDR3 extends over 17 amino acids. Trimming cost V 5 bases and J 6 bases; bases outside gene matches: 13. CDR1 MDHEN and CDR2 SYDVKM come from the germline V gene. CDR3 region: CASSITPVGLAVNEQFF. Here the CDR3 DNA reads TGTGCCAGCAGTATCACCCCGGTCGGACTAGCGGTCAATGAGCAGTTCTTC.

A single count supports this clone. The chain employs TRBV5-1 and TRBJ2-3; the match to TRBD2 covers 10 bases. The CDR3 covers 16 residues. Per the germline V gene, CDR1 is SGHRS and CDR2 is YFSETQ. V shed 4 bases, J shed 2 bases, and the junction held 7 bases outside the gene matches. CDR3 DNA: TGCGCCAGCAGCGCGGGACTAGCGAAAATCACAGATACGCAGTATTTT. It encodes CASSAGLAKITDTQYF.

The gene calls are TRBV13 and TRBJ1-2; 7 nucleotides align to TRBD1. Germline values: CDR1 PRHDT, CDR2 FYEKMQ (reference sequence). The CDR3 sequence is 13 residues long. V shed 5 bases and J 7 bases; nucleotides not matched to a gene: 7. The CDR3 protein is CASSTRQGGGYTF. Here the CDR3 DNA reads TGTGCCAGCAGCACGAGACAGGGTGGTGGCTACACCTTC. The full variable domain, with the rest looked up from reference TRBV13 and TRBJ1-2, is AAGVIQSPRHLIKEKRETATLKCYPIPRHDTVYWYQQGPGQDPQFLISFYEKMQSDKGSIPDRFSAQQFSDYHSELNMSSLELGDSALYFCASSTRQGGGYTFGSGTRLTVV.

This rearrangement joins TRBV30 to TRBJ2-5, with TRBD1 identical over 8 bases. Germline trimming cut 0 bases from V and 4 bases from J; bases unmatched to any gene: 4. Germline V gene sequence: CDR1 GTSNPN, CDR2 SVGIG (reference sequence). This CDR3 is built from 14 residues. CDR3 sequence reads: CAWSVQTGGETQYF. The CDR3 nucleotides are TGTGCCTGGAGTGTACAAACAGGGGGAGAGACCCAGTACTTC. Drawing the rest from reference TRBV30 and TRBJ2-5, the complete variable domain is SQTIHQWPATLVQPVGSPLSLECTVEGTSNPNLYWYRQAAGRGLQLLFYSVGIGQISSEVPQNLSASRPQDRQFILSSKKLLLSDSGFYLCAWSVQTGGETQYFGPGTRLLVL.

The chain carries TRBV27 and TRBJ2-7; D possibly corresponds to TRBD2 (7 bases). Germline V lookup: CDR1 MNHEY, CDR2 SMNVEV (reference sequence). There are 13 residues in the CDR3. Trimming removed 6 bases from V and 7 bases from J, with 16 bases in between. CDR3 DNA sequence: TGTGCCAGCAGACTAGGGGGGGGGTGGGAGCAGTACTTC. Encoded protein: CASRLGGGWEQYF.

This chain links TRBV4-2 with TRBJ1-5; no clear D gene. The CDR3 length is 14 residues. V was shortened by 0 bases and J by 7 bases, with 10 bases between the two germline ends. Germline CDR1 is LGHNA and CDR2 is YNFKEQ. CDR3 sequence reads: CASSQDHSGQPQHF. CDR3 sequence (DNA): TGTGCCAGCAGCCAAGATCATAGCGGCCAGCCCCAGCATTTT.

This chain joins TRBV28 and TRBJ2-7, with 9 bases lining up with TRBD1. Germline V gene lookup returns CDR1 MDHEN and CDR2 SYDVKM. Trimming removed 5 bases from V and 0 bases from J; junction bases left unmatched: 2. This CDR3 is 14 amino acids long. This chain's CDR3 is CASSTGGPSYEQYF. CDR3 coding DNA: TGTGCCAGCAGTACAGGGGGCCCCTCCTACGAGCAGTACTTC.

V gene TRBV5-1 combines with J gene TRBJ2-1; D ambiguous. This CDR3 contains 13 residues. The V end was cut by 0 bases, the J end by 2 bases, with 3 bases between. Germline CDR1 is SGHRS and CDR2 is YFSETQ. CDR3 in DNA: TGCGCCAGCAGCTTGGTTACCTACAATGAGCAGTTCTTC. Encoded protein: CASSLVTYNEQFF.

About this clone itself: This sample includes further DNA sequences coding for the same CDR3. This rearrangement joins TRBV19 to TRBJ2-7; 7 bases match TRBD1. The CDR3 is 14 amino acids. Trimming took 0 bases from V and 3 from J; bases not matched to a gene: 2. Germline assignment: CDR1 LNHDA and CDR2 SQIVND (reference sequence). CDR3 residues: CASSIEAGGYEQYF. The CDR3, as DNA: TGTGCCAGTAGTATAGAGGCAGGGGGCTACGAGCAGTACTTC.

This sequence joins TRBV5-4 and TRBJ2-1, with 9 bases matching TRBD2. The CDR3 consists of 14 residues. V shed 5 bases and J 8 bases; nucleotides not matched to a gene: 8. CDR1 is SGHNT and CDR2 is YYREEE in the germline V gene (reference sequence). For the CDR3, the DNA is TGTGCCAGCAGTATTAGCGGGAGTTTCGATGAGCAGTTCTTC. Protein: CASSISGSFDEQFF.

The chain carries TRBV2 and TRBJ2-3; TRBD2 is a possible D gene (6 bases). CDR3 length: 14 residues. Trimming removed 7 bases from V and 7 bases from J, with 18 bases in between. Germline values: CDR1 SNHLY, CDR2 FYNNEI. CDR3 coding DNA: TGTGCCAGCACCGAGGGTAGAGGCGGGAATACGCAGTATTTT. It specifies CASTEGRGGNTQYF.

This clone was picked up a small number of times. The V gene is TRBV30, the J gene TRBJ1-1, with TRBD1 identical over 7 bases. With V trimmed by 3 bases and J by 1 base, 2 bases remained unmatched. This CDR3 comprises 13 residues. Germline CDR1 is GTSNPN and CDR2 is SVGIG (reference sequence). The CDR3 is CAWRGQPNTEAFF. Written as DNA, the CDR3 is TGTGCCTGGAGGGGACAGCCGAACACTGAAGCTTTCTTT.